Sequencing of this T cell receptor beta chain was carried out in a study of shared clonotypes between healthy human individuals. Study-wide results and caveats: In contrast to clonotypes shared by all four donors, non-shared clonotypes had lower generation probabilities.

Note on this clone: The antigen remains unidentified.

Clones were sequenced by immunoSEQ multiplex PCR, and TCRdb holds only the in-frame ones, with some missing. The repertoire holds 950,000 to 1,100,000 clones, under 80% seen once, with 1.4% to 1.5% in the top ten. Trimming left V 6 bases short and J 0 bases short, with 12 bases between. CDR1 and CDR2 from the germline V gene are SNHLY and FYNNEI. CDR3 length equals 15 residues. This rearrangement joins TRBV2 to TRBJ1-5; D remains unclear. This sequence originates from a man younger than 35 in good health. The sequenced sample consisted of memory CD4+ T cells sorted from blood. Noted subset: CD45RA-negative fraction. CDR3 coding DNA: TGTGCCAGCAGGGGGAGATTGAATAGCAATCAGCCCCAGCATTTT. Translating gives CASRGRLNSNQPQHF.